Sequencing of this TCR beta chain was carried out in a study of blood T cell repertoires in COVID-19. Study in general: Some COVID-19 samples were acute and others convalescent; all came from the United States, Italy and Spain.

Assay: immunoSEQ multiplex PCR; the TCRdb copy retains only in-frame clones and omits some. The sample lists 110,000 or so clones; roughly 85% were seen once. The trim removed 1 base at V and 8 bases at J, leaving 6 bases unmatched. Germline CDR1 reads LGHDT; CDR2 reads YNNKEL (reference sequence). The CDR3 contains 16 residues. The rearrangement links TRBV3-1 (or the pseudogene TRBV3-2) to TRBJ2-1; 12 bases map to TRBD1. Source material: peripheral blood. This clonotype was obtained from a man aged 35-49 years with acute or convalescent COVID-19. This CDR3 is CASSQGRDRGPDEQFF. Here the CDR3 DNA reads TGTGCCAGCAGCCAAGGCCGGGACAGGGGGCCCGATGAGCAGTTCTTC.